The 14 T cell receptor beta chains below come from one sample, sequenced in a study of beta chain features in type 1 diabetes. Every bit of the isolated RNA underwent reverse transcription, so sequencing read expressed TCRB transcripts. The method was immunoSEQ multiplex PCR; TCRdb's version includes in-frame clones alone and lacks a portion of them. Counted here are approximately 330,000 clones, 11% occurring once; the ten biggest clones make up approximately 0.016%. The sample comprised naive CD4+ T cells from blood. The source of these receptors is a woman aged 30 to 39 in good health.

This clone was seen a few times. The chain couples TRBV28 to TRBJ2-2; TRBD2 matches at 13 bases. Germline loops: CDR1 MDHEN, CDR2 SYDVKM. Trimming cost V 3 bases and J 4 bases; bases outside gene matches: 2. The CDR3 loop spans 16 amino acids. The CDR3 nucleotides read TGTGCCAGCAGTTTTCGGACTAGCGGGAGCACCGGGGAGCTGTTTTTT. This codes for CASSFRTSGSTGELFF.

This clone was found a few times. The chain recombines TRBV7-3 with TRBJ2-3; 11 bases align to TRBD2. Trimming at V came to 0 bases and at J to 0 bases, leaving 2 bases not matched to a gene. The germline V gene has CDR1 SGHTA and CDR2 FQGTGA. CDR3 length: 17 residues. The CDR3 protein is CASSLTSGRASTDTQYF. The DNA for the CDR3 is TGTGCCAGCAGCTTAACTAGCGGGAGGGCCAGCACAGATACGCAGTATTTT.

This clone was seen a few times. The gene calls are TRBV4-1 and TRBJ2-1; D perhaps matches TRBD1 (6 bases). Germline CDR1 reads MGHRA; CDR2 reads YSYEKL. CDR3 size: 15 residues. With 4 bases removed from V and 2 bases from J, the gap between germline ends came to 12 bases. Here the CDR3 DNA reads TGCGCCAGCAGCCTCATGGGGGCTACCTACAATGAGCAGTTCTTC. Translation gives CASSLMGATYNEQFF.

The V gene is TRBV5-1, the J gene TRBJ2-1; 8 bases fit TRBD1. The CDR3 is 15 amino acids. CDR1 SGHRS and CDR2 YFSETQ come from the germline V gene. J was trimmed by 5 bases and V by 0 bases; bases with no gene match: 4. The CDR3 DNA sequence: TGCGCCAGCAGCTTGGAAGGACAGGGAAACAATGAGCAGTTCTTC. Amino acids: CASSLEGQGNNEQFF. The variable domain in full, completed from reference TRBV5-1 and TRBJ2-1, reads KAGVTQTPRYLIKTRGQQVTLSCSPISGHRSVSWYQQTPGQGLQFLFEYFSETQRNKGNFPGRFSGRQFSNSRSEMNVSTLELGDSALYLCASSLEGQGNNEQFFGPGTRLTVL.

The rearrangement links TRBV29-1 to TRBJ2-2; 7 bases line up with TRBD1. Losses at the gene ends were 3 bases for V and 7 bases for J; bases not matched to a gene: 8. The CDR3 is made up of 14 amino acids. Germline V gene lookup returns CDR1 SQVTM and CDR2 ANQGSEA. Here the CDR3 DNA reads TGCAGCGTTGATACAGGGGAAGGAGGCGGGGAGCTGTTTTTT. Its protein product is CSVDTGEGGGELFF.

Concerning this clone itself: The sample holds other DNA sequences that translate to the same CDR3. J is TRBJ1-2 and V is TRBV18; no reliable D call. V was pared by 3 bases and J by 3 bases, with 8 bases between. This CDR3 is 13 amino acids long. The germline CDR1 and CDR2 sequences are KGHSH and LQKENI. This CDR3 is CASSPGQDYGYTF. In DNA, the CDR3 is TGTGCCAGCTCACCTGGGCAGGACTATGGCTACACCTTC.

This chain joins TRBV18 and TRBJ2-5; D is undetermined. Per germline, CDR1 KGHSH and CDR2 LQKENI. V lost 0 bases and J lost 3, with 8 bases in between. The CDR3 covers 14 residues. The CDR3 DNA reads TGTGCCAGCTCACCACCGCAGGCAAAAGAGACCCAGTACTTC. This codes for CASSPPQAKETQYF.

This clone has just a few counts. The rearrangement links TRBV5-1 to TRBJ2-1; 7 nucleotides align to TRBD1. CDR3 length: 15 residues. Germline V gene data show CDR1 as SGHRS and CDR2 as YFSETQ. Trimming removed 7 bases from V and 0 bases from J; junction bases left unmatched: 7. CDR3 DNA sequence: TGCGCCAGCGGCATCGGGGACAGCTCCTACAATGAGCAGTTCTTC. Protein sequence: CASGIGDSSYNEQFF.

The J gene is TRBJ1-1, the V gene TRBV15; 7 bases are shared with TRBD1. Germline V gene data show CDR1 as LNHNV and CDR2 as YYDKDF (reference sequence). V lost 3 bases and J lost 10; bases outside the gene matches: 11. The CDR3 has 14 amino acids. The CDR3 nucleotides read TGTGCCACCAGCAGGGACACGACAGGGAGTTCAGCTTTCTTT. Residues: CATSRDTTGSSAFF. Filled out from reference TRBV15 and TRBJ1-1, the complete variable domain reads DAMVIQNPRYQVTQFGKPVTLSCSQTLNHNVMYWYQQKSSQAPKLLFHYYDKDFNNEADTPDNFQSRRPNTSFCFLDIRSPGLGDTAMYLCATSRDTTGSSAFFGQGTRLTVV.

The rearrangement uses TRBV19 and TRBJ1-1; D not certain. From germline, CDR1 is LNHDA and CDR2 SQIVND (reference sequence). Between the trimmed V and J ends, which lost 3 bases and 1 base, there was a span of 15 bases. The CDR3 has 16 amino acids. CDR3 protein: CASSILEDRENTEAFF. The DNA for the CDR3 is TGTGCCAGTAGTATCCTCGAAGATCGGGAGAACACTGAAGCTTTCTTT.

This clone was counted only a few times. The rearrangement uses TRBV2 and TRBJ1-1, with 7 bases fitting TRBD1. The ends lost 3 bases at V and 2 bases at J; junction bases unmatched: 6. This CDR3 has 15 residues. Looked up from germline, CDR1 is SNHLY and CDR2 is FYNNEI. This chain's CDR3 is CASSDLGQPNTEAFF. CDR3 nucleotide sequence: TGTGCCAGCAGTGACCTGGGACAGCCCAACACTGAAGCTTTCTTT.

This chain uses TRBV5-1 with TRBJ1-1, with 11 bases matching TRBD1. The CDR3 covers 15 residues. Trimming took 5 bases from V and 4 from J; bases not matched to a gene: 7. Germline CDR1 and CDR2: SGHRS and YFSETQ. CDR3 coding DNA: TGCGCCAGCAGTTCCTGGACAGGGGGCACCACTGAAGCTTTCTTT. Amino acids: CASSSWTGGTTEAFF. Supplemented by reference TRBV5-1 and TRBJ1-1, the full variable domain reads KAGVTQTPRYLIKTRGQQVTLSCSPISGHRSVSWYQQTPGQGLQFLFEYFSETQRNKGNFPGRFSGRQFSNSRSEMNVSTLELGDSALYLCASSSWTGGTTEAFFGQGTRLTVV.

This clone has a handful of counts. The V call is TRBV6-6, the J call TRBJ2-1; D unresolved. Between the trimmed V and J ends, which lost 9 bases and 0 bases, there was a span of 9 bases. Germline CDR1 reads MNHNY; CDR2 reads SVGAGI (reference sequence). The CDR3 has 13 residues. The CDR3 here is CASIRSSYNEQFF. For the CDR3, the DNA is TGTGCCAGTATTAGGAGCTCCTACAATGAGCAGTTCTTC.

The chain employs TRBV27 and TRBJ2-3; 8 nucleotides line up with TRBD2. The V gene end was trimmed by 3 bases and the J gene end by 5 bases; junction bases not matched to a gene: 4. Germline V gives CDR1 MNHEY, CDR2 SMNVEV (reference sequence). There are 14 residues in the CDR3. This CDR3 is CASSLAGGGDTQYF. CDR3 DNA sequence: TGTGCCAGCAGTTTGGCGGGAGGCGGAGATACGCAGTATTTT.